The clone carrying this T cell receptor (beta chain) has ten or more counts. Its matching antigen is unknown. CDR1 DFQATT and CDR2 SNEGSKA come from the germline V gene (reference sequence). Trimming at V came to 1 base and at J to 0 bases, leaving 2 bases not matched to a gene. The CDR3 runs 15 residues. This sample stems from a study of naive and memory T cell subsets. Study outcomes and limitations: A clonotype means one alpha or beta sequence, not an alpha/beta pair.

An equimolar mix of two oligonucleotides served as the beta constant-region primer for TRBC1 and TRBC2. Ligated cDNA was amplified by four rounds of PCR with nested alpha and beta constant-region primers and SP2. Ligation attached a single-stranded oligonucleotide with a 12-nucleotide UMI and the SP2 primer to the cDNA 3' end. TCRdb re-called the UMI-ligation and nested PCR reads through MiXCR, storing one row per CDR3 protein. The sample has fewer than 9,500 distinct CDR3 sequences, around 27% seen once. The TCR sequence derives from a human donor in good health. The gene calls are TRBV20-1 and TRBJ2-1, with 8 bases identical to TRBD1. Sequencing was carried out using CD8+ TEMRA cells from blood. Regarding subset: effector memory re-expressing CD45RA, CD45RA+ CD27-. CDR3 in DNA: TGCAGTGCTAGAGCACAGGGGGGCTCCTACAATGAGCAGTTCTTC. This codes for CSARAQGGSYNEQFF.